The 24 T cell receptor beta chains below come from one sample, sequenced in a study of human T cells and chemical hapten exposure. TCRdb reprocessed the RACE reads with MiXCR, giving one entry per CDR3 protein. The table records about 80,000 distinct CDR3 sequences, 10% to 13% of them present only once. Sample time point: patch test 1, 2 weeks after DPC sensitization. Stated treatment: therapeutic diphenylcyclopropenone sensitization with weekly scalp DPC. Sequenced material: whole blood, taken in connection with sensitization to the hapten diphenylcyclopropenone (DPC). These receptors were taken from a woman aged 45-65 years with alopecia areata. Some clones in this sample may be carry-over from other donors' samples.

A few counts support this clonotype. The chain recombines TRBV19 with TRBJ2-1; D remains ambiguous. CDR1 is LNHDA, CDR2 SQIVND, per germline (reference sequence). The CDR3 totals 16 residues. V dropped 2 bases and J dropped 4 bases, with 15 bases sitting between them. CDR3 loop: CASSILSSSKYNEQFF. In DNA form, the CDR3 reads TGTGCCAGTAGTATACTGTCTAGTTCTAAATACAATGAGCAGTTCTTC.

This clonotype was detected a few times. This sequence joins TRBV29-1 and TRBJ1-2; 8 bases are a match to TRBD1. This CDR3 contains 14 residues. Germline V gene data show CDR1 as SQVTM and CDR2 as ANQGSEA. The V and J ends lost 7 bases and 3 bases, in that order; junction bases with no gene match: 10. As DNA, the CDR3 is TGCAGCGCTTATACAGGGGGGGAAGACTATGGCTACACCTTC. This sequence encodes CSAYTGGEDYGYTF.

This clonotype was counted many times. The chain couples TRBV15 to TRBJ2-1; 11 nucleotides line up with TRBD2. Germline V gene sequence: CDR1 LNHNV, CDR2 YYDKDF (reference sequence). The CDR3 has 16 amino acids. V lost 3 bases to trimming and J lost 7 bases; unmatched junction nucleotides: 8. The CDR3 DNA sequence: TGTGCCACCAGCAGGGGGACTAGCGGAGGGATGAATGAGCAGTTCTTC. It encodes CATSRGTSGGMNEQFF.

The gene calls are TRBV7-2 and TRBJ2-5, with D possibly being TRBD2 (6 bases). In germline, CDR1 is SGHTA, CDR2 FQGNSA. V was cut by 5 bases and J by 5 bases, with 12 bases left in between. The CDR3 spans 13 residues. In DNA form, the CDR3 reads TGTGCCAGCAGCCGAAGGGAGGTGGAGACCCAGTACTTC. Its protein product is CASSRREVETQYF.

J is TRBJ2-5 and V is TRBV28; 13 bases map to TRBD2. Germline V gene sequence: CDR1 MDHEN, CDR2 SYDVKM. The trim removed 4 bases at V and 2 bases at J, leaving 7 bases unmatched. The CDR3 runs 17 residues. CDR3 region: CASSSPGTSGKQETQYF. The CDR3 region has the DNA TGTGCCAGCAGTTCTCCCGGGACTAGCGGGAAACAAGAGACCCAGTACTTC.

This chain links TRBV5-1 with TRBJ2-7; 11 nucleotides line up with TRBD2. This CDR3 contains 15 residues. The V segment lost 5 bases and the J segment 1 base; nucleotides outside the gene matches: 5. CDR1 is SGHRS, CDR2 YFSETQ, per germline. CDR3: CASSPRLAGSYEQYF. The CDR3 coding sequence is TGCGCCAGCAGTCCTCGACTAGCGGGGTCCTACGAGCAGTACTTC.

This clonotype has at least ten counts. V is TRBV6-1 and J is TRBJ2-7; the match to TRBD2 covers 10 bases. Per germline, CDR1 MNHNS and CDR2 SASEGT. This CDR3 spans 17 amino acids. V dropped 8 bases and J dropped 2; count of bases not matched to a gene: 15. In DNA form, the CDR3 reads TGTGCCAGCTCCGCAGCTAGCGGGAGTTTATTGCCCTACGAGCAGTACTTC. The encoded protein is CASSAASGSLLPYEQYF.

The table lists this clonotype with a few counts. J is TRBJ2-1 and V is TRBV7-3; D could derive from TRBD1 or TRBD2 (5 bases each). This CDR3 contains 15 residues. V was cut by 5 bases and J by 7 bases, with 18 bases left in between. CDR1 is SGHTA and CDR2 is FQGTGA in the germline V gene. For the CDR3, the DNA is TGTGCCAGCAGCCGGACACCGGCCGAGGGAAATGAGCAGTTCTTC. Protein: CASSRTPAEGNEQFF.

This clonotype was picked up a small number of times. The CDR3 reads CASSYSTGTGHGAKNIQYF. CDR3 nucleotides: TGTGCCAGCAGTTACTCGACCGGGACAGGGCACGGGGCCAAAAACATTCAGTACTTC. The rearrangement joins TRBV6-5 to TRBJ2-4; 9 nucleotides agree with TRBD1. The germline V gene has CDR1 MNHEY and CDR2 SVGAGI. The ends lost 0 bases at V and 1 base at J; junction bases unmatched: 10. The CDR3 contains 19 residues.

This clonotype was picked up a small number of times. The CDR3 region has the DNA TGTGCTAGTGTAAGGTCTGGAGCCTACAATGAGCAGTTCTTC. Translation: CASVRSGAYNEQFF. This chain joins TRBV12-5 and TRBJ2-1; no reliable D call. CDR1 and CDR2 from the germline V gene are LGHNT and FRNRAP. The CDR3 is made up of 14 amino acids. Trimming left V 7 bases short and J 2 bases short, with 12 bases between. Using reference TRBV12-5 and TRBJ2-1 for the parts outside the CDR3, the full variable domain is DARVTQTPRHKVTEMGQEVTMRCQPILGHNTVFWYRQTMMQGLELLAYFRNRAPLDDSGMPKDRFSAEMPDATLATLKIQPSEPRDSAVYFCASVRSGAYNEQFFGPGTRLTVL.

The chain combines TRBV6-6 with TRBJ2-6; 10 positions agree with TRBD1. The CDR3 contains 17 residues. Germline loops: CDR1 MNHNY, CDR2 SVGAGI (reference sequence). The junction had 8 bases not matched to a gene; V was cut back by 8 bases and J by 1 base. CDR3 loop: CASARGQGKSGANVLTF. The CDR3 DNA reads TGTGCCAGCGCCCGGGGACAGGGGAAGTCTGGGGCCAACGTCCTGACTTTC.

This clonotype was found a few times. CDR3 protein: CASSRPRGGRNTDTQYF. CDR3 bases: TGTGCCAGCAGTAGGCCCCGCGGCGGGAGGAACACAGATACGCAGTATTTT. The V gene is TRBV28, the J gene TRBJ2-3; 8 bases fit TRBD2. Trimming took 5 bases from V and 2 from J; bases not matched to a gene: 12. The length of the CDR3 is 17 residues. The germline V gene has CDR1 MDHEN and CDR2 SYDVKM.

This rearrangement joins TRBV6-5 to TRBJ2-7; TRBD1 might be the D (8 bases). Germline V gene lookup returns CDR1 MNHEY and CDR2 SVGAGI. The CDR3 extends over 14 amino acids. V was pared by 5 bases and J by 5 bases, with 16 bases between. The DNA of the CDR3 is TGTGCCAGCAGTCGACAGGGGACTAAGGACGAGCAGTACTTC. Amino acid sequence: CASSRQGTKDEQYF.

This clonotype was counted a few times. The chain has TRBV30 and TRBJ1-4, with D possibly being TRBD1 (6 bases). V was shortened by 2 bases and J by 0 bases, with 13 bases between the two germline ends. This CDR3 region has 16 residues. The germline V gene encodes CDR1 GTSNPN and CDR2 SVGIG (reference sequence). For the CDR3, the DNA is TGTGCCTGGAGTCCCGGACAGCAGGCAACTAATGAAAAACTGTTTTTT. Its translation: CAWSPGQQATNEKLFF.

This rearrangement joins TRBV9 to TRBJ2-1; 9 bases agree with TRBD2. Trimming cost V 0 bases and J 9 bases; bases outside gene matches: 10. There are 16 residues in the CDR3. Germline CDR1 is SGDLS and CDR2 is YYNGEE. Written as DNA, the CDR3 is TGTGCCAGCAGCGTAGTCTCTAGCGGGATGATGGGTGAGCAGTTCTTC. Its translation is CASSVVSSGMMGEQFF.

This clonotype was recorded a few times. This chain connects TRBV6-2 or TRBV6-3 to TRBJ2-5; tentatively, D is TRBD1 (6 bases). Trimming stripped 6 bases from V and 0 bases from J, with 11 bases between. The CDR3 length is 14 residues. CDR1 MNHEY and CDR2 SVGEGT come from the germline V gene. The CDR3: CASSRTGNQETQYF. The CDR3 DNA reads TGTGCCAGCAGCCGAACAGGGAACCAAGAGACCCAGTACTTC.

The chain recombines TRBV29-1 with TRBJ2-1; tentatively, D is TRBD1 (6 bases). Germline CDR1 is SQVTM and CDR2 is ANQGSEA. This CDR3 has 14 amino acids. Trimming took off 3 bases at V and 5 bases at J, with 14 bases between the two ends. CDR3 amino acids: CSVETAPGDNEQFF. Here the CDR3 DNA reads TGCAGCGTTGAGACCGCCCCAGGGGACAATGAGCAGTTCTTC.

This clonotype was picked up many times. The rearrangement uses TRBV3-1 and TRBJ1-2; TRBD1 aligns across 8 bases. CDR3 length: 14 residues. The ends lost 3 bases at V and 7 bases at J; junction bases unmatched: 7. From germline, CDR1 is LGHDT and CDR2 YNNKEL (reference sequence). The CDR3 is CASSQRQGSGGYTF. CDR3 nucleotide sequence: TGTGCCAGCAGCCAGAGACAGGGGTCTGGTGGCTACACCTTC.

This clonotype was detected a few times. The V call is TRBV7-3, the J call TRBJ2-1, with D tentatively TRBD1 or TRBD2 (5 bases each). Per germline, CDR1 SGHTA and CDR2 FQGTGA. Trimming shortened V by 4 bases and J by 8 bases, and 18 bases separated the two germline ends. The CDR3 has 15 residues. The CDR3 region is CASSSFGTGLDEQFF. CDR3 DNA: TGTGCCAGCAGCTCTTTCGGGACCGGGTTGGATGAGCAGTTCTTC.

In this sample, this clonotype turned up a few times. The chain employs TRBV27 and TRBJ2-5; D is uncertain. The V end lost 2 bases, the J end lost 6 bases, and 13 bases lay between the germline ends. The V gene's germline CDR1 is MNHEY and CDR2 SMNVEV (reference sequence). The CDR3 is made up of 14 amino acids. The CDR3 DNA sequence: TGTGCCAGCAGTTTACTTGGCCCCTCGAAGACCCAGTACTTC. It translates to CASSLLGPSKTQYF.

V usage is TRBV12-5 and J usage is TRBJ1-5; no definite D call. The CDR3 sequence is 13 residues long. The V end lost 3 bases, the J end lost 7 bases, and 10 bases lay between the germline ends. Germline CDR1 and CDR2: LGHNT and FRNRAP. For the CDR3, the DNA is TGTGCTAGTGGTTTCGGGGAAAGCCAGCCCCAGCATTTT. It translates to CASGFGESQPQHF.

The genes are TRBV6-4 and TRBJ2-1; 8 positions match TRBD2. Germline V lookup: CDR1 MRHNA, CDR2 SNTAGT. Unmatched junction bases numbered 10, after V lost 6 bases and J lost 6 bases. The CDR3 has 15 amino acids. CDR3 nucleotide sequence: TGTGCCAGCAGCCTTAAAGCGGGAGCGGTCAATGAGCAGTTCTTC. Translation gives CASSLKAGAVNEQFF.

This clonotype appeared many times. This chain joins TRBV2 and TRBJ2-7; D is unclear. The CDR3 is made up of 14 amino acids. Germline V gives CDR1 SNHLY, CDR2 FYNNEI. V lost 4 bases and J lost 1, with 11 bases in between. As DNA, the CDR3 is TGTGCCAGCAGTGTTACAGCTGGATCCTACGAGCAGTACTTC. Protein sequence: CASSVTAGSYEQYF. Drawing the rest from reference TRBV2 and TRBJ2-7, the complete variable domain is EPEVTQTPSHQVTQMGQEVILRCVPISNHLYFYWYRQILGQKVEFLVSFYNNEISEKSEIFDDQFSVERPDGSNFTLKIRSTKLEDSAMYFCASSVTAGSYEQYFGPGTRLTVT.

CDR3 in DNA: TGTGCCAGCAGCTTAGTCCCCGGAGCCAACGTCCTGACTTTC. Protein product: CASSLVPGANVLTF. The chain is built from TRBV7-3 and TRBJ2-6; no definite D call. CDR3 length equals 14 residues. Germline V gives CDR1 SGHTA, CDR2 FQGTGA. Trimming took off 2 bases at V and 7 bases at J, with 9 bases between the two ends.